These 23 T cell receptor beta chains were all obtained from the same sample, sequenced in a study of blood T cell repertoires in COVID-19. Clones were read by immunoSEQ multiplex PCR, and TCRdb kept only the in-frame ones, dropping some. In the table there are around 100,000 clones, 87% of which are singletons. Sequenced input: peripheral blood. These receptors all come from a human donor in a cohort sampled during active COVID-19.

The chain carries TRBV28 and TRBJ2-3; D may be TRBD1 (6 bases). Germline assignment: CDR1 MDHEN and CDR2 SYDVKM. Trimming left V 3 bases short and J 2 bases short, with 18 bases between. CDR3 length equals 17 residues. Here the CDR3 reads CASSFRYRVANTDTQYF. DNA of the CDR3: TGTGCCAGCAGTTTTCGCTACAGGGTAGCCAACACAGATACGCAGTATTTT.

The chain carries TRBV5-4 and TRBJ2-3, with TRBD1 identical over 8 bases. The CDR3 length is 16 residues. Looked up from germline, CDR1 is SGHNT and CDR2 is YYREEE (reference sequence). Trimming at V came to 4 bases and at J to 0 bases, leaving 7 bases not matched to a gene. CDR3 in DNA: TGTGCCAGCAGCCCCGGGGACAGGAGAAGCACAGATACGCAGTATTTT. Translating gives CASSPGDRRSTDTQYF.

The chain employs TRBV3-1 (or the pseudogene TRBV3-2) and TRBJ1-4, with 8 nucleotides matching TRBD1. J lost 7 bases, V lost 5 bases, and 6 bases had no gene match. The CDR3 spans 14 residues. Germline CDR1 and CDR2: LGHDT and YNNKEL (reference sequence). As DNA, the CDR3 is TGTGCCAGCAGCTCGGACAGGGATCTTGAAAAACTGTTTTTT. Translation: CASSSDRDLEKLFF.

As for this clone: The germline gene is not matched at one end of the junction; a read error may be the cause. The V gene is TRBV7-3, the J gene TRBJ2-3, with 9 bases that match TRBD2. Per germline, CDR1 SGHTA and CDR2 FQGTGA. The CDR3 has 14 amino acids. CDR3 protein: CASSLGTSTDTQYF. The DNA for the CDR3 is TGTGCCAGCAGCTTGGGGACTAGCACCGATACGCAGTATTTT.

Here the CDR3 DNA reads TGTGCCAGTAGTGAGGGGGGACAGCGCTATGGCTACACCTTC. It encodes CASSEGGQRYGYTF. V usage is TRBV19 and J usage is TRBJ1-2, with TRBD1 matching 7 bases. The CDR3 is 14 amino acids. Germline CDR1 reads LNHDA; CDR2 reads SQIVND (reference sequence). Trimming cost V 5 bases and J 4 bases; bases outside gene matches: 7.

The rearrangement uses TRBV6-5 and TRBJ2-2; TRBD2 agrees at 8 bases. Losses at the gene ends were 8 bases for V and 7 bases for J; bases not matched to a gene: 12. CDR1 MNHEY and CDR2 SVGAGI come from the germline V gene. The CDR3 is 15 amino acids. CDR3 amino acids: CASGRQAGGGGELFF. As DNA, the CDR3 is TGTGCCAGCGGAAGACAGGCGGGAGGTGGCGGGGAGCTGTTTTTT.

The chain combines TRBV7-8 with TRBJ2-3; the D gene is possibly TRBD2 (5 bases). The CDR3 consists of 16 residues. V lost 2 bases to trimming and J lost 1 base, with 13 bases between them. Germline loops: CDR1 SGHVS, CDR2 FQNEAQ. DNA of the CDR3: TGTGCCAGCAGCTTAACTAGGGTGCGGCGCACAGATACGCAGTATTTT. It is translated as CASSLTRVRRTDTQYF.

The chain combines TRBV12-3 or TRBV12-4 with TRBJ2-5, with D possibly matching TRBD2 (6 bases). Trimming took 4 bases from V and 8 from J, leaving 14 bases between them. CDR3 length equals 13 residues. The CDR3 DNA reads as TGTGCCAGCAGTTGGAGGGGTAGCCCTACCCAGTACTTC. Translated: CASSWRGSPTQYF.

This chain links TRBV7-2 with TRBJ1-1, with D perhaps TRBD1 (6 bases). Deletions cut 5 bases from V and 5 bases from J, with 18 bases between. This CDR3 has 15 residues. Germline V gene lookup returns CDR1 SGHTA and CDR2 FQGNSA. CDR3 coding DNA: TGTGCCAGCAGCCCGATGCCAGGGGAAGAGACTGAAGCTTTCTTT. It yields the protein CASSPMPGEETEAFF.

Here the CDR3 reads CATSIGVQETQYF. The CDR3 nucleotides are TGTGCCACCAGCATAGGGGTACAAGAGACCCAGTACTTC. The chain uses TRBV15 and TRBJ2-5, with D possibly being TRBD1 (5 bases). This CDR3 has 13 residues. The germline V and J ends were trimmed by 4 bases and 2 bases, with 8 bases remaining between them. Germline values: CDR1 LNHNV, CDR2 YYDKDF (reference sequence).

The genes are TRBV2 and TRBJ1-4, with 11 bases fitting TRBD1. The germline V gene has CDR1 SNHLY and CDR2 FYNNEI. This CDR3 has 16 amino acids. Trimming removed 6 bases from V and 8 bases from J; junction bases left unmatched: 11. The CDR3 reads CASRKQGQGALEKLFF. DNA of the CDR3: TGTGCCAGCAGAAAACAAGGACAGGGGGCGTTGGAAAAACTGTTTTTT.

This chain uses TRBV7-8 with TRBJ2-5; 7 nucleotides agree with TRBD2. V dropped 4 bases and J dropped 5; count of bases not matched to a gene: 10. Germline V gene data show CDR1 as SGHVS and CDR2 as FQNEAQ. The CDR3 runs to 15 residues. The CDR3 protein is CASSSRPGGGETQYF. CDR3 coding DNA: TGTGCCAGCAGCTCAAGGCCCGGGGGAGGGGAGACCCAGTACTTC.

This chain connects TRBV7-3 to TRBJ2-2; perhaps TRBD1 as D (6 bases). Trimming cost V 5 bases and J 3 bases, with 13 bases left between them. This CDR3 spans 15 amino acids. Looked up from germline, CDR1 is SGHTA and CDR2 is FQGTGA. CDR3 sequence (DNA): TGTGCCAGCAGCGGGGGCGCCGGTTACACCGGGGAGCTGTTTTTT. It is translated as CASSGGAGYTGELFF.

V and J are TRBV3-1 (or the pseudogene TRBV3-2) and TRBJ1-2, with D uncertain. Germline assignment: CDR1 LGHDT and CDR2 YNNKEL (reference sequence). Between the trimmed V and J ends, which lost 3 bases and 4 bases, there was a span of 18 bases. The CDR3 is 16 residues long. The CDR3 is CASSHAGGLTFYGYTF. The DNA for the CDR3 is TGTGCCAGCAGCCACGCCGGCGGGCTCACCTTCTATGGCTACACCTTC.

CDR3 region: CATRIRGRGEQFF. As DNA, the CDR3 is TGTGCCACGAGGATCCGGGGGAGAGGTGAGCAGTTCTTC. The rearrangement joins TRBV5-4 to TRBJ2-1, with a weak D call TRBD2 (6 bases). From germline, CDR1 is SGHNT and CDR2 YYREEE (reference sequence). Deletions cut 9 bases from V and 9 bases from J, with 19 bases between. This CDR3 region has 13 residues.

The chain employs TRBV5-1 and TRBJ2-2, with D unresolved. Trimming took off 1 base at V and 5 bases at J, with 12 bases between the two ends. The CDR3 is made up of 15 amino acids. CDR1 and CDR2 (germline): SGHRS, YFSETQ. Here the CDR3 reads CASSLIGMRTGELFF. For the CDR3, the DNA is TGCGCCAGCAGCTTGATTGGCATGCGGACCGGGGAGCTGTTTTTT.

CDR3 region: CASSLSPGWHEQYF. The DNA of the CDR3 is TGTGCCAGCAGTTTATCGCCAGGTTGGCACGAGCAGTACTTC. This chain connects TRBV27 to TRBJ2-7; D call uncertain. The CDR3 is made up of 14 amino acids. In germline, CDR1 is MNHEY, CDR2 SMNVEV (reference sequence). V gave up 0 bases and J gave up 5 bases, with 11 bases separating them.

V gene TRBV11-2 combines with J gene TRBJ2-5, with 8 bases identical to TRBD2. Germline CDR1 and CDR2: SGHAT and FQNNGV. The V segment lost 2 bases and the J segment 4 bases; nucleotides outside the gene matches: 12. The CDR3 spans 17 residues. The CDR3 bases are TGTGCCAGCAGCTTAAATCCTAGATCAACTAGCGGAGAGACCCAGTACTTC. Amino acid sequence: CASSLNPRSTSGETQYF.

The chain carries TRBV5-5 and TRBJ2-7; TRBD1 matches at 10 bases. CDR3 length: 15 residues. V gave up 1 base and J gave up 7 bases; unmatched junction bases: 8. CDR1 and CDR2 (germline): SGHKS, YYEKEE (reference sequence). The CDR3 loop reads CASSLSGTGDLEQYF. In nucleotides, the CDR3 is TGTGCCAGCAGCTTGTCCGGGACAGGGGACTTAGAGCAGTACTTC. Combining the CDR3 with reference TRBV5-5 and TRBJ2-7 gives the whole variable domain DAGVTQSPTHLIKTRGQQVTLRCSPISGHKSVSWYQQVLGQGPQFIFQYYEKEERGRGNFPDRFSARQFPNYSSELNVNALLLGDSALYLCASSLSGTGDLEQYFGPGTRLTVT.

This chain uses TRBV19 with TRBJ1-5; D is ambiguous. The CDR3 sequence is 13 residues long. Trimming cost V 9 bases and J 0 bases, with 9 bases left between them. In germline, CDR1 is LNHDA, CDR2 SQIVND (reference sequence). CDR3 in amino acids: CASRTDSNQPQHF. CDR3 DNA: TGTGCCAGCCGGACTGATAGCAATCAGCCCCAGCATTTT. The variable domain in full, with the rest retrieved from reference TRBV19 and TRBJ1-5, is DGGITQSPKYLFRKEGQNVTLSCEQNLNHDAMYWYRQDPGQGLRLIYYSQIVNDFQKGDIAEGYSVSREKKESFPLTVTSAQKNPTAFYLCASRTDSNQPQHFGDGTRLSIL.

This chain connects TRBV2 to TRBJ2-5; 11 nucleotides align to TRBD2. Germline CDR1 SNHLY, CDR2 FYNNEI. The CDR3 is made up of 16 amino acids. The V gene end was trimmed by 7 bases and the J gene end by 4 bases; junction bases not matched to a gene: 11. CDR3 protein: CASMTSGKVIIETQYF. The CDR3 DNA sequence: TGTGCCAGCATGACTAGCGGGAAAGTTATTATAGAGACCCAGTACTTC.

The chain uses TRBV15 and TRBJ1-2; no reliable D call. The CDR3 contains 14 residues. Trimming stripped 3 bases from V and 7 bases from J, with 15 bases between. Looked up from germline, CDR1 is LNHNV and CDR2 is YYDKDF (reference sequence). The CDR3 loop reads CATSRDRWSSGYTF. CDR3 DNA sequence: TGTGCCACCAGCAGGGATCGTTGGAGCAGTGGCTACACCTTC. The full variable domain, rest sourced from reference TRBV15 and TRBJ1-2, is DAMVIQNPRYQVTQFGKPVTLSCSQTLNHNVMYWYQQKSSQAPKLLFHYYDKDFNNEADTPDNFQSRRPNTSFCFLDIRSPGLGDTAMYLCATSRDRWSSGYTFGSGTRLTVV.

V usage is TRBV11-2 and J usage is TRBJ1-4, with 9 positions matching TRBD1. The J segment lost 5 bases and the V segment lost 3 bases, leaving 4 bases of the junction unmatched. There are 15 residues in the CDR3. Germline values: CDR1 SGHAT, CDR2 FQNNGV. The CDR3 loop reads CASSFETGGNEKLFF. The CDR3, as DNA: TGTGCCAGCAGCTTCGAGACAGGGGGAAATGAAAAACTGTTTTTT.